What follows are 2 T cell receptor beta chains derived from one specimen sequenced in a study of cytomegalovirus exposure and HLA in healthy donors. A multiplex PCR was run with 60 Vbeta primers and 13 Jbeta primers. Assay used: immunoSEQ multiplex PCR; TCRdb lists only in-frame clones, some missing. This sample has 57,000 or so clones, with about 73% found just once. Input material: PBMCs. The origin of the receptors is a woman in her fifties or sixties in good health and CMV-seropositive.

The rearrangement uses TRBV6-5 and TRBJ1-2; 9 bases map to TRBD1. The CDR3 extends over 13 amino acids. V lost 6 bases, J lost 8 bases, and 7 bases stayed unmatched. The germline V gene encodes CDR1 MNHEY and CDR2 SVGAGI. CDR3 protein: CASSRGTGLGYTF. In DNA, the CDR3 is TGTGCCAGCAGCCGGGGGACAGGGCTGGGCTACACCTTC.

The V call is TRBV5-1, the J call TRBJ1-1, with D hard to call. Deletions cut 4 bases from V and 1 base from J, with 14 bases between. This CDR3 is 15 amino acids long. Per germline, CDR1 SGHRS and CDR2 YFSETQ. CDR3 protein: CASSRAETANTEAFF. The CDR3, as DNA: TGCGCCAGCAGCCGAGCCGAGACTGCGAACACTGAAGCTTTCTTT.